This T cell receptor (beta chain) is from a study of response to subunit inactivated influenza vaccine. Study-wide findings and caveats: Few additional T cells are recruited per seasonal influenza vaccination, authors suggested.

This CDR3 spans 15 amino acids. CDR1 is MNHEY and CDR2 is SVGEGT in the germline V gene. Trimming took 4 bases from V and 7 from J, leaving 20 bases between them. TCRdb re-analysed the RT-PCR reads in MiXCR, keeping a single row per CDR3 protein. The repertoire holds more than 700,000 distinct CDR3 sequences, with 21% as singletons. There are many counts of this clonotype. No antigen is known for it. This TCR derives from a middle-aged man who received an inactivated influenza vaccine. V gene TRBV6-2 or TRBV6-3 combines with J gene TRBJ2-7; tentative D call: TRBD2 (7 bases). Sequenced material: PBMCs from blood, taken roughly 5 days after vaccination. DNA for the CDR3: TGTGCCAGCAGTTTCAGGGGACTATTCCTCCGGGAGCAGTACTTC. The encoded protein is CASSFRGLFLREQYF.